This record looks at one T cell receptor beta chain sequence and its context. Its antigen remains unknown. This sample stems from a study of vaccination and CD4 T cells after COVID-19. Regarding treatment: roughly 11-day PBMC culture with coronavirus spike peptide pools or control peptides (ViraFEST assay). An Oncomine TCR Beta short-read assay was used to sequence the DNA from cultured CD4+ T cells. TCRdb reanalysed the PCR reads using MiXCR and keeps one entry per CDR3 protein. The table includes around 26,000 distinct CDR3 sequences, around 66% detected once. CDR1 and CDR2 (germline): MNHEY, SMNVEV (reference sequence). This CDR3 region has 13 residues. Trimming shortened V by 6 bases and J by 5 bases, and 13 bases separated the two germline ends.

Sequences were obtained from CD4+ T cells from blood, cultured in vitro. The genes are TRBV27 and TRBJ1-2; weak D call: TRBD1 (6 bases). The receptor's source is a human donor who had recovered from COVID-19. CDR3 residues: CASSWGAGYGYTF. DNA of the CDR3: TGTGCCAGCAGCTGGGGGGCAGGGTATGGCTACACCTTC.